The rows below give T cell receptor beta chains drawn from one sample of a study of cytomegalovirus exposure and HLA in healthy donors. Libraries were prepared by immunoSEQ multiplex PCR; TCRdb keeps only in-frame clonotypes and omits some of them. The sample includes 150,000 or so clones, nearly 80% of them seen just once. Material for sequencing was PBMCs. The source of these receptors is a man aged 35 to 55 in good health and CMV-seropositive. CDR3s leave out the opening cysteine and the closing phenylalanine or tryptophan. Each record gives: V gene, CDR3 protein.

v_call: TRBV2; cdr3_aa: ASSDKSISNQPQH
v_call: TRBV4-1; cdr3_aa: ASSQGGLIQGAYEQY
v_call: TRBV5-5; cdr3_aa: ASSLQTGGEVYT
v_call: TRBV7-9; cdr3_aa: ASRPSGMATDTQY
v_call: TRBV18; cdr3_aa: ASSQGGNQPQH
v_call: TRBV27; cdr3_aa: ASSSLGGQGDYGYT
v_call: TRBV7-2; cdr3_aa: ASSLGPRATSYGYT
v_call: TRBV27; cdr3_aa: ASSSPGRYEQY
v_call: TRBV28; cdr3_aa: ASSLHPMDRGREQY
v_call: TRBV6-9; cdr3_aa: RDRSYYEQY
v_call: TRBV6-5; cdr3_aa: ASSYPGGNTEAF
v_call: TRBV27; cdr3_aa: ASSLNQGAKETQY
v_call: TRBV11-2; cdr3_aa: ASSSRSDTEAF
v_call: TRBV6-5; cdr3_aa: ASSPDEVWYEQF
v_call: TRBV5-1; cdr3_aa: ASSLVPGLATNNEQF
v_call: TRBV9; cdr3_aa: ASSVAGGLTDTQY
v_call: TRBV29-1; cdr3_aa: SVEGPANEKLF
v_call: TRBV5-6; cdr3_aa: ASSSPGQRNTDTQY
v_call: TRBV4-3; cdr3_aa: ASSQDLGSGLYNEQF
v_call: TRBV5-1; cdr3_aa: ASSLGQSEQY
v_call: TRBV11-1; cdr3_aa: ASSLSIGTGTQY
v_call: TRBV19; cdr3_aa: ASGNRGPYEQY
v_call: TRBV4-1; cdr3_aa: ASSQGLADYNEQF
v_call: TRBV2; cdr3_aa: ASTPLAGSEQF
v_call: TRBV14; cdr3_aa: ASSQDRGGLDSGNTIY
v_call: TRBV5-4; cdr3_aa: ASRRDRGDTEAF
v_call: TRBV28; cdr3_aa: ASSIMDSPRGYT
v_call: TRBV28; cdr3_aa: ASSPGQGEGYT
v_call: TRBV7-2; cdr3_aa: ASSLSGKNPYLPQY
v_call: TRBV28; cdr3_aa: ASSFGLWEYGYT
v_call: TRBV28; cdr3_aa: ASSSILRSGRSEQY
v_call: TRBV6-5; cdr3_aa: ASSSGVGLYGYT
v_call: TRBV28; cdr3_aa: ASSVTGYEQY
v_call: TRBV7-2; cdr3_aa: ASSFGAGGGYGYT
v_call: TRBV27; cdr3_aa: ASKEAVANEKLF
v_call: TRBV7-8; cdr3_aa: ASSLEIVIAGSIIGELF